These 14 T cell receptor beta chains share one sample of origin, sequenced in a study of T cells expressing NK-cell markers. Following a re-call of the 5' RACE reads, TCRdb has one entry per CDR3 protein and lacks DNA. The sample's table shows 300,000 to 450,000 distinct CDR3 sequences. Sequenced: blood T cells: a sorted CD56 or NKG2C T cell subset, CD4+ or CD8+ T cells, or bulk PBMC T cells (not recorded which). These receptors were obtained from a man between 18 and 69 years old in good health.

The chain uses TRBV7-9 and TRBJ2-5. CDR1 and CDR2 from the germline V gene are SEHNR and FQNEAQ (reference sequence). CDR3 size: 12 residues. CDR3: CASSRIQETQYF.

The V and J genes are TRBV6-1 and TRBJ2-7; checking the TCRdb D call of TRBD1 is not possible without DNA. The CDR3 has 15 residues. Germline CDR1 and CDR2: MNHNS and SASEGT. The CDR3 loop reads CASRGGYTGLIEQYF.

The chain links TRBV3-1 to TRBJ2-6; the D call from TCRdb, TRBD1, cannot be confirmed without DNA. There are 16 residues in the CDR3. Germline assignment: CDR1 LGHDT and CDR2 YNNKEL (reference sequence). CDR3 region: CASSPALGVGANVLTF.

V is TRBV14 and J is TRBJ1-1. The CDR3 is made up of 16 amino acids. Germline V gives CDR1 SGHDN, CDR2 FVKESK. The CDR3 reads CASSPGFTAVNTEAFF.

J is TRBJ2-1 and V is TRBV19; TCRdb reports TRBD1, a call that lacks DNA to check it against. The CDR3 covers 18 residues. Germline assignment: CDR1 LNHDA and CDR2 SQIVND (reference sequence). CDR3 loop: CASTPGKVTASSYNEQFF.

The CDR3 loop reads CASSLPTDSSGNTIYF. This chain links TRBV4-1 with TRBJ1-3; the TCRdb call, TRBD1, lacks DNA for checking. This CDR3 has 16 amino acids. Germline lookup yields CDR1 MGHRA and CDR2 YSYEKL.

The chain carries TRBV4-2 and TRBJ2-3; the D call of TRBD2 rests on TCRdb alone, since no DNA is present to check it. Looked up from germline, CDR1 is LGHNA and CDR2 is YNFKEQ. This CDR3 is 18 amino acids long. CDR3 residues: CASSQQPGLAGAGYTQYF.

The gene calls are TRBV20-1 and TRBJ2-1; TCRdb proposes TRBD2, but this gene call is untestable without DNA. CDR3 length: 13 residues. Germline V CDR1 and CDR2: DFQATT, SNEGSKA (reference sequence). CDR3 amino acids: CSAVNPGINEQFF.

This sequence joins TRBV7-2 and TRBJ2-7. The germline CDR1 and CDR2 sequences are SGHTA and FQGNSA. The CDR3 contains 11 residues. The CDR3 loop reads CASSRQDEQYF.

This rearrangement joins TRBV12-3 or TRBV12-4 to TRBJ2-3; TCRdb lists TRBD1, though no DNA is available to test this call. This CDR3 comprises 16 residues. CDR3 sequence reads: CASSFGPGRSTDTQYF.

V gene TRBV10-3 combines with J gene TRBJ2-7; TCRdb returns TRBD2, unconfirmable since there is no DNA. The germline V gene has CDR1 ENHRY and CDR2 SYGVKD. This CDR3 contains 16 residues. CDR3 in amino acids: CAISGTGTSGAYEQYF.

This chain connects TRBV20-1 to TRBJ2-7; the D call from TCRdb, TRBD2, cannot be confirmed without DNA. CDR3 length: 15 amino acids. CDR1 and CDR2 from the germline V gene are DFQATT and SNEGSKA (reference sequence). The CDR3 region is CSARDSGGQLNEQYF.

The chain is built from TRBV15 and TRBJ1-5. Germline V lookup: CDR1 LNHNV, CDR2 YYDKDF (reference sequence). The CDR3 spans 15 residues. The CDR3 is CATSRDITINQPQHF. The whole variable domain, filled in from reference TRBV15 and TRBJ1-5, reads DAMVIQNPRYQVTQFGKPVTLSCSQTLNHNVMYWYQQKSSQAPKLLFHYYDKDFNNEADTPDNFQSRRPNTSFCFLDIRSPGLGDTAMYLCATSRDITINQPQHFGDGTRLSIL.

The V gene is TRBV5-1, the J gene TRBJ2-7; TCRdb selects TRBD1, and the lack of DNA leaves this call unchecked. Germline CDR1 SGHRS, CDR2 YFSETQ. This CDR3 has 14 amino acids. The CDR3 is CASRVWTGHYEQYF.